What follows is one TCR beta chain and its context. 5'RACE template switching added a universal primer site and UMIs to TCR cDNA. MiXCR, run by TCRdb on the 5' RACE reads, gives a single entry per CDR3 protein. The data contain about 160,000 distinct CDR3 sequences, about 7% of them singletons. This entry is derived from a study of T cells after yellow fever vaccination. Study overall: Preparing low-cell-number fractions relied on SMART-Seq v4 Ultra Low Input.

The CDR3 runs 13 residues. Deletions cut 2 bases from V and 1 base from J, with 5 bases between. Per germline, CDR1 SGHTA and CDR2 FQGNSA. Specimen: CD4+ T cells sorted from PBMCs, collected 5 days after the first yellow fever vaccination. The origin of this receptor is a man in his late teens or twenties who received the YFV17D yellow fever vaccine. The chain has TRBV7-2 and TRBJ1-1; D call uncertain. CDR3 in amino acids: CASSLYKNTEAFF. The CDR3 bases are TGTGCCAGCAGCTTATACAAGAACACTGAAGCTTTCTTT.